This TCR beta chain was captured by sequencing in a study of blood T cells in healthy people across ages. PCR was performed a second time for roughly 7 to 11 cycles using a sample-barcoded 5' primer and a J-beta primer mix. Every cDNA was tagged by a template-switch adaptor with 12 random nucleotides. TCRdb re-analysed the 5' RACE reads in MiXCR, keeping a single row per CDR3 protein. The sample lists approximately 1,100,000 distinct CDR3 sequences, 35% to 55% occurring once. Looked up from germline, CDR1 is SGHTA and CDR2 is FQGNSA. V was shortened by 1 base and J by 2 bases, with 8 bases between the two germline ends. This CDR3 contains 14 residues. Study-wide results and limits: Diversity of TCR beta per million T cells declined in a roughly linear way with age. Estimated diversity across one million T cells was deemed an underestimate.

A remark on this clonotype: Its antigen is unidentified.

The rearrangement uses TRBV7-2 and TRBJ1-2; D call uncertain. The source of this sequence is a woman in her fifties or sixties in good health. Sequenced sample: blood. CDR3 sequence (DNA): TGTGCCAGCAGCTTAGAAAGGGTAAACTATGGCTACACCTTC. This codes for CASSLERVNYGYTF.